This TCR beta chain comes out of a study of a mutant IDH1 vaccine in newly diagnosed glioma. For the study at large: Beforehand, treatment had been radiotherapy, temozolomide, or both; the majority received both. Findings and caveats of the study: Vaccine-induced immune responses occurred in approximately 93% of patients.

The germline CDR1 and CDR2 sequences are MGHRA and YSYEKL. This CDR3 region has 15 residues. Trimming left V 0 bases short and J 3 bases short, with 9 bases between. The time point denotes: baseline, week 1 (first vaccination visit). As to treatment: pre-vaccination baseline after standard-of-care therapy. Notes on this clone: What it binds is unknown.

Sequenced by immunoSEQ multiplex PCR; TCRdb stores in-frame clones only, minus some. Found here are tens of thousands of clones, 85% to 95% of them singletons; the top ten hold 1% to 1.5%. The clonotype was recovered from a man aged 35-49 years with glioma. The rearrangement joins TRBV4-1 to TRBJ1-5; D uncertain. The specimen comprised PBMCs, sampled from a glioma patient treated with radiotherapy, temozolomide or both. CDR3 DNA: TGCGCCAGCAGCCAAGATTCCAGCCCCAATCAGCCCCAGCATTTT. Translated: CASSQDSSPNQPQHF.